The 31 T cell receptor beta chains below were found in one sample sequenced in a study of OX40 agonist ivuxolimab in advanced cancers. Libraries were prepared by immunoSEQ multiplex PCR; TCRdb keeps only in-frame clonotypes and omits some of them. Seen here are 20,000 to 25,000 clones, 85% to 90% observed once, and the top ten hold around 30%. Sequencing was performed on CD4+ or CD8+ T cells sorted from blood, taken in a trial of the OX40 agonist ivuxolimab. Every receptor here comes from an adult with an advanced solid tumor such as melanoma, head and neck, liver or kidney cancer.

The chain combines TRBV9 with TRBJ2-3; no definite D call. The germline V gene encodes CDR1 SGDLS and CDR2 YYNGEE. The V gene lost 4 bases and the J gene lost 6 bases, with 9 bases spanning the gap. The length of the CDR3 is 12 residues. In nucleotides, the CDR3 is TGTGCCAGCAGCCCCGTCGGGGATACGCAGTATTTT. Amino acids: CASSPVGDTQYF. Supplemented by reference TRBV9 and TRBJ2-3, the full variable domain reads DSGVTQTPKHLITATGQRVTLRCSPRSGDLSVYWYQQSLDQGLQFLIQYYNGEERAKGNILERFSAQQFPDLHSELNLSSLELGDSALYFCASSPVGDTQYFGPGTRLTVL.

V is TRBV5-4 and J is TRBJ2-1; D possibly corresponds to TRBD1 (5 bases). V lost 1 base to trimming and J lost 7 bases, with 18 bases between them. Germline V gene sequence: CDR1 SGHNT, CDR2 YYREEE (reference sequence). CDR3 length: 16 amino acids. The CDR3 spells CASSLIPQDFQNEQFF. The CDR3 DNA reads as TGTGCCAGCAGCTTGATCCCACAGGATTTTCAGAATGAGCAGTTCTTC.

In this sample, this clone turned up once. The chain recombines TRBV4-1 with TRBJ2-7, with D possibly matching TRBD2 (5 bases). Trimming shortened V by 4 bases and J by 1 base, and 8 bases separated the two germline ends. The CDR3 is 13 amino acids. Per the germline V gene, CDR1 is MGHRA and CDR2 is YSYEKL. Here the CDR3 DNA reads TGCGCCAGCAGCCCGAGCGGTTCCTACGAGCAGTACTTC. This encodes CASSPSGSYEQYF.

The chain uses TRBV7-9 and TRBJ1-5; maybe TRBD1 (5 bases). V was shortened by 1 base and J by 7 bases, with 11 bases between the two germline ends. Per germline, CDR1 SEHNR and CDR2 FQNEAQ (reference sequence). The length of the CDR3 is 14 residues. CDR3 sequence: CASSLVGGGQPQHF. Written as DNA, the CDR3 is TGTGCCAGCAGCTTAGTCGGGGGTGGGCAGCCCCAGCATTTT.

In regard to this clone: Other DNA sequences from this sample encode an identical CDR3 as well. The rearrangement links TRBV27 to TRBJ2-1; unclear D gene. Per the germline V gene, CDR1 is MNHEY and CDR2 is SMNVEV (reference sequence). V lost 2 bases and J 6 bases, leaving 8 bases between the germline ends. This CDR3 spans 13 amino acids. In nucleotides, the CDR3 is TGTGCCAGCAGTTTAAGACCCCCCAATGAGCAGTTCTTC. Translating gives CASSLRPPNEQFF.

This clone occurred once. The chain joins TRBV19 to TRBJ1-1; the match to TRBD1 covers 8 bases. This CDR3 is built from 17 residues. Germline lookup yields CDR1 LNHDA and CDR2 SQIVND (reference sequence). V lost 7 bases to trimming and J lost 4 bases; unmatched junction nucleotides: 17. The CDR3 region is CASTPDRGYRCSTEAFF. Written as DNA, the CDR3 is TGTGCCAGTACCCCAGACAGGGGTTATCGGTGTAGCACTGAAGCTTTCTTT.

The genes are TRBV27 and TRBJ2-7; TRBD2 aligns across 12 bases. Germline V gives CDR1 MNHEY, CDR2 SMNVEV (reference sequence). The CDR3 is 17 amino acids. V dropped 5 bases and J dropped 0; count of bases not matched to a gene: 8. The DNA of the CDR3 is TGTGCCAGCAGTACTGGACTAGCGGGATCAAGCTCCTACGAGCAGTACTTC. Protein: CASSTGLAGSSSYEQYF.

The V call is TRBV6-6, the J call TRBJ2-7, with TRBD2 identical over 9 bases. The CDR3 is 15 residues long. The trim removed 0 bases at V and 0 bases at J, leaving 0 bases unmatched. From germline, CDR1 is MNHNY and CDR2 SVGAGI (reference sequence). The CDR3 bases are TGTGCCAGCAGTTACTCTAGCGGGAGCTCCTACGAGCAGTACTTC. This translates into CASSYSSGSSYEQYF.

V is TRBV7-8 and J is TRBJ2-1; D perhaps matches TRBD2 (5 bases). V was trimmed by 3 bases and J by 0 bases, leaving 9 bases between them. CDR1 SGHVS and CDR2 FQNEAQ come from the germline V gene. The CDR3 covers 15 residues. Here the CDR3 DNA reads TGTGCCAGCAGCTTCGGTGGGAGCTCCTACAATGAGCAGTTCTTC. This gives the protein CASSFGGSSYNEQFF.

The V and J genes are TRBV15 and TRBJ2-2, with 9 bases identical to TRBD1. The CDR3 is made up of 16 amino acids. Germline lookup yields CDR1 LNHNV and CDR2 YYDKDF (reference sequence). Trimming at V came to 3 bases and at J to 1 base, leaving 3 bases not matched to a gene. The CDR3 nucleotides are TGTGCCACCAGCAGGGACAGGGGTGTGAACACCGGGGAGCTGTTTTTT. Amino acid sequence: CATSRDRGVNTGELFF.

V is TRBV28 and J is TRBJ1-2, with 9 bases aligning to TRBD1. Per the germline V gene, CDR1 is MDHEN and CDR2 is SYDVKM. Trimming at V came to 3 bases and at J to 8 bases, leaving 4 bases not matched to a gene. The CDR3 length is 13 residues. The CDR3 nucleotides are TGTGCCAGCAGTTTTGACACAGGGGGCGGCTACACCTTC. Its translation is CASSFDTGGGYTF.

This clone was seen once. The chain recombines TRBV7-9 with TRBJ2-4; D perhaps matches TRBD2 (6 bases). The V and J ends lost 4 bases and 0 bases respectively, with 16 bases between them. The V gene's germline CDR1 is SEHNR and CDR2 FQNEAQ (reference sequence). This CDR3 is built from 17 residues. CDR3 region: CASSSTGGSVAKNIQYF. CDR3 bases: TGTGCCAGCAGCTCAACCGGGGGATCCGTAGCCAAAAACATTCAGTACTTC.

The V gene is TRBV30, the J gene TRBJ1-5; 8 bases fit TRBD1. V lost 5 bases to trimming and J lost 5 bases; unmatched junction nucleotides: 5. The CDR3 is 13 residues long. Germline V gene sequence: CDR1 GTSNPN, CDR2 SVGIG (reference sequence). CDR3 sequence (DNA): TGTGCCTGGGGGACAGGCGGGGATCAGCCCCAGCATTTT. Amino acid sequence: CAWGTGGDQPQHF. Full variable domain (rest looked up from reference TRBV30 and TRBJ1-5): SQTIHQWPATLVQPVGSPLSLECTVEGTSNPNLYWYRQAAGRGLQLLFYSVGIGQISSEVPQNLSASRPQDRQFILSSKKLLLSDSGFYLCAWGTGGDQPQHFGDGTRLSIL.

The V gene is TRBV7-8, the J gene TRBJ2-5, with D possibly being TRBD1 (6 bases). Germline values: CDR1 SGHVS, CDR2 FQNEAQ. V lost 2 bases to trimming and J lost 3 bases, with 13 bases between them. The CDR3 is 15 amino acids. CDR3 in amino acids: CASSLSGTSKETQYF. CDR3 nucleotide sequence: TGTGCCAGCAGCTTATCTGGGACATCTAAAGAGACCCAGTACTTC.

V and J are TRBV28 and TRBJ1-1; D gene unclear. Looked up from germline, CDR1 is MDHEN and CDR2 is SYDVKM. The CDR3 runs 14 residues. The V end was cut by 2 bases, the J end by 3 bases, with 10 bases between. The CDR3 loop is CASSLRQEHTEAFF. The CDR3 nucleotides are TGTGCCAGCAGTTTAAGGCAGGAACACACTGAAGCTTTCTTT.

The CDR3 DNA reads as TGTGCCAGCAGACTTCACCCGGGACAGGAGTCCTACGAGCAGTACTTC. This sequence encodes CASRLHPGQESYEQYF. The chain joins TRBV5-4 to TRBJ2-7; 8 positions match TRBD1. V lost 5 bases, J lost 1 base, and 11 bases stayed unmatched. The CDR3 is 16 residues long. Germline CDR1 is SGHNT and CDR2 is YYREEE (reference sequence). Using reference TRBV5-4 and TRBJ2-7 for the parts outside the CDR3, the full variable domain is ETGVTQSPTHLIKTRGQQVTLRCSSQSGHNTVSWYQQALGQGPQFIFQYYREEENGRGNFPPRFSGLQFPNYSSELNVNALELDDSALYLCASRLHPGQESYEQYFGPGTRLTVT.

The chain couples TRBV29-1 to TRBJ2-1; D may be TRBD1 (6 bases). The germline CDR1 and CDR2 sequences are SQVTM and ANQGSEA. CDR3 length equals 12 residues. With 7 bases removed from V and 0 bases from J, the gap between germline ends came to 7 bases. The CDR3 loop reads CSGTDSYNEQFF. CDR3 DNA sequence: TGCAGCGGGACAGACTCCTACAATGAGCAGTTCTTC.

The V and J genes are TRBV9 and TRBJ1-1; D gene ambiguous. This CDR3 comprises 11 residues. Between the trimmed V and J ends, which lost 3 bases and 1 base, there was a span of 1 base. Germline CDR1 is SGDLS and CDR2 is YYNGEE. CDR3 protein: CASSGNTEAFF. The CDR3 DNA reads as TGTGCCAGCAGCGGGAACACTGAAGCTTTCTTT. Variable domain in full (rest from reference TRBV9 and TRBJ1-1): DSGVTQTPKHLITATGQRVTLRCSPRSGDLSVYWYQQSLDQGLQFLIQYYNGEERAKGNILERFSAQQFPDLHSELNLSSLELGDSALYFCASSGNTEAFFGQGTRLTVV.

The rearrangement uses TRBV28 and TRBJ2-7, with D hard to call. This CDR3 region has 13 residues. V dropped 7 bases and J dropped 1 base, with 11 bases sitting between them. CDR1 is MDHEN and CDR2 is SYDVKM in the germline V gene. CDR3 region: CASTPPGSYEQYF. The CDR3 coding sequence is TGTGCCAGCACCCCCCCCGGGTCCTACGAGCAGTACTTC.

V usage is TRBV7-9 and J usage is TRBJ2-2, with 8 bases lining up with TRBD1. There are 17 residues in the CDR3. J lost 3 bases, V lost 1 base, and 7 bases had no gene match. CDR1 is SEHNR and CDR2 is FQNEAQ in the germline V gene (reference sequence). CDR3 DNA: TGTGCCAGCAGCTTAGATACGTGGACAGGGTACACCGGGGAGCTGTTTTTT. The encoded protein is CASSLDTWTGYTGELFF.

The rearrangement joins TRBV4-1 to TRBJ1-2; a weak D match, TRBD1 (5 bases). Germline V gives CDR1 MGHRA, CDR2 YSYEKL. V dropped 4 bases and J dropped 4 bases, with 7 bases sitting between them. The length of the CDR3 is 12 residues. In DNA, the CDR3 is TGCGCCAGCAGCCCGGACACCTATGGCTACACCTTC. Its translation is CASSPDTYGYTF.

The chain couples TRBV12-5 to TRBJ2-7; TRBD2 might be the D (5 bases). This CDR3 comprises 14 residues. CDR1 and CDR2 (germline): LGHNT, FRNRAP. Trimming removed 5 bases from V and 2 bases from J, with 13 bases in between. The CDR3 protein is CASGRLREPYEQYF. CDR3 DNA: TGTGCTAGTGGTCGATTACGGGAACCCTACGAGCAGTACTTC.

The chain couples TRBV18 to TRBJ2-7; 15 bases are a match to TRBD2. After removal of 3 bases from V and 4 bases from J, the junction contained 1 base not matched to a gene. Germline CDR1 and CDR2: KGHSH and LQKENI. CDR3 length equals 15 residues. This chain's CDR3 is CASSPGLAGGYEQYF. The CDR3 DNA reads TGTGCCAGCTCACCTGGACTAGCGGGAGGGTACGAGCAGTACTTC.

This clone ranks as medium-sized. The CDR3 bases are TGTGCCAGCAGCACGAACACTGAAGCTTTCTTT. Residues: CASSTNTEAFF. V gene TRBV7-9 combines with J gene TRBJ1-1, with D unclear. V lost 5 bases and J lost 1, with 2 bases in between. CDR3 size: 11 residues. Looked up from germline, CDR1 is SEHNR and CDR2 is FQNEAQ (reference sequence).

The chain couples TRBV28 to TRBJ1-1; a weak D match, TRBD1 (5 bases). Germline values: CDR1 MDHEN, CDR2 SYDVKM. The CDR3 is 12 residues long. Trimming took 5 bases from V and 6 from J, leaving 10 bases between them. The CDR3 region is CASSLRASEAFF. CDR3 DNA sequence: TGTGCCAGCAGTCTCAGGGCATCTGAAGCTTTCTTT.

The gene calls are TRBV5-1 and TRBJ2-7; 10 bases are a match to TRBD2. Germline V gene lookup returns CDR1 SGHRS and CDR2 YFSETQ. With V trimmed by 4 bases and J by 4 bases, 17 bases remained unmatched. The CDR3 spans 18 residues. This CDR3 reads CASSVGLASVFRGYEQYF. In nucleotides, the CDR3 is TGCGCCAGCAGCGTGGGACTAGCGTCCGTATTTCGAGGTTACGAGCAGTACTTC.

V usage is TRBV27 and J usage is TRBJ2-7; TRBD2 is a possible D gene (5 bases). This CDR3 comprises 14 residues. Germline-derived CDR1 and CDR2 are MNHEY and SMNVEV (reference sequence). Trimming removed 2 bases from V and 2 bases from J, with 10 bases in between. CDR3 coding DNA: TGTGCCAGCAGTTTACGGGGATTAACCTACGAGCAGTACTTC. Translated: CASSLRGLTYEQYF.

V usage is TRBV27 and J usage is TRBJ2-1; D not certain. Deletions cut 4 bases from V and 5 bases from J, with 12 bases between. Germline CDR1 and CDR2: MNHEY and SMNVEV (reference sequence). The CDR3 spans 14 residues. The DNA of the CDR3 is TGTGCCAGCAGTTCCCAAGGAGTAAACAATGAGCAGTTCTTC. Encoded protein: CASSSQGVNNEQFF.

The sample holds one count of this clone. The J gene is TRBJ2-5, the V gene TRBV11-3; the match to TRBD1 covers 8 bases. Germline CDR1 and CDR2: SGHNT and YENEEA. The CDR3 totals 13 residues. J was trimmed by 6 bases and V by 4 bases; bases with no gene match: 4. CDR3 residues: CASSYDRGQTQYF. The CDR3 region has the DNA TGTGCCAGCAGCTACGACAGGGGACAGACCCAGTACTTC. Supplemented by reference TRBV11-3 and TRBJ2-5, the full variable domain reads EAGVVQSPRYKIIEKKQPVAFWCNPISGHNTLYWYLQNLGQGPELLIRYENEEAVDDSQLPKDRFSAERLKGVDSTLKIQPAELGDSAVYLCASSYDRGQTQYFGPGTRLLVL.

This clone appeared a few times. The chain carries TRBV9 and TRBJ2-3, with D possibly being TRBD2 (5 bases). The germline V and J ends were trimmed by 0 bases and 9 bases, with 14 bases remaining between them. The V gene's germline CDR1 is SGDLS and CDR2 YYNGEE. CDR3 length: 14 residues. CDR3 bases: TGTGCCAGCAGCGTAGCCTATCGGGGATCCACGCAGTATTTT. This codes for CASSVAYRGSTQYF. Combining the CDR3 with reference TRBV9 and TRBJ2-3 gives the whole variable domain DSGVTQTPKHLITATGQRVTLRCSPRSGDLSVYWYQQSLDQGLQFLIQYYNGEERAKGNILERFSAQQFPDLHSELNLSSLELGDSALYFCASSVAYRGSTQYFGPGTRLTVL.

This chain uses TRBV10-1 with TRBJ2-3; D unresolved. Trimming removed 0 bases from V and 1 base from J, with 11 bases in between. The CDR3 is 16 amino acids. Looked up from germline, CDR1 is WNHNN and CDR2 is SYGVQD (reference sequence). The CDR3 loop is CASSESMVVGTDTQYF. The DNA for the CDR3 is TGCGCCAGCAGTGAGTCGATGGTGGTAGGCACAGATACGCAGTATTTT.